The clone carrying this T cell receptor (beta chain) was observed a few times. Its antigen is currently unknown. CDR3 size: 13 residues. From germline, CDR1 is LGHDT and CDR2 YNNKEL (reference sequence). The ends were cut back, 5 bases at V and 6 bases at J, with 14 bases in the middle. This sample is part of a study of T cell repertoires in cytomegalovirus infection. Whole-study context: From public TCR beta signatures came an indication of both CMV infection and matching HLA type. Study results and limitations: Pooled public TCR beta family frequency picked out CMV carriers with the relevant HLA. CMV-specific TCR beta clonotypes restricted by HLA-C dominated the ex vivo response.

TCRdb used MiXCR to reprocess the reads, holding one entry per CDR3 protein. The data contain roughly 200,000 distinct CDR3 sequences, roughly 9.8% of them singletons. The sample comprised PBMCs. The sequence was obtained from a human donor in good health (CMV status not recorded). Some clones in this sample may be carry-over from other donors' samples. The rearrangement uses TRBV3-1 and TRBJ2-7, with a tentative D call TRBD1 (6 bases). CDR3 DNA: TGTGCCAGCAGCAGAGGAGTAGGGGGCGAGCAGTACTTC. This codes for CASSRGVGGEQYF.